This T cell receptor (beta chain) emerged from a study of control samples from healthy donors and cancer patients. Trimming took off 6 bases at V and 10 bases at J, with 19 bases between the two ends. The CDR3 runs 14 residues. The germline V gene has CDR1 SNHLY and CDR2 FYNNEI. TCRdb keeps only in-frame clones here, not all; method: immunoSEQ multiplex PCR. The sample lists 65,000 to 75,000 clones; less than 90% were seen once. Sequenced input: blood. The clonotype was recovered from a woman aged 45-60 years in good health. The V gene is TRBV2, the J gene TRBJ2-1; a possible D gene is TRBD2 (6 bases). CDR3 amino acids: CASRGGLAYSEQFF. CDR3 DNA sequence: TGTGCCAGCAGGGGTGGCCTAGCGTACAGCGAGCAGTTCTTC.